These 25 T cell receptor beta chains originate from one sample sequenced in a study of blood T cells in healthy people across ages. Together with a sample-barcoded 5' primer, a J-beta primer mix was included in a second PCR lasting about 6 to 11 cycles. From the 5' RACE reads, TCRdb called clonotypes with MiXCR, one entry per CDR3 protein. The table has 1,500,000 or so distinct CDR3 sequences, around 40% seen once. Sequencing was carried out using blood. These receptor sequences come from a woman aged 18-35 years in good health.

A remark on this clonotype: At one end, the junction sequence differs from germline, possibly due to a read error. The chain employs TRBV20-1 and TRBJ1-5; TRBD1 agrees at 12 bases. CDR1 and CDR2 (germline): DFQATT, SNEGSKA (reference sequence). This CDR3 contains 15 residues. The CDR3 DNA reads TGCAGTGCTAGATGGGGGACAGGGGGCAACCAGCCCCAGCATTTT. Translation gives CSARWGTGGNQPQHF.

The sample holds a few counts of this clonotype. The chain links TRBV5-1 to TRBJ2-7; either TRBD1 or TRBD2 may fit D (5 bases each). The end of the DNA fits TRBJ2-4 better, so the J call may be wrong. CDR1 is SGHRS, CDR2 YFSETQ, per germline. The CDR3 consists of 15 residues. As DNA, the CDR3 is TGCGCCAGCAGCACGACAGTTTACGGGGTAGACATTCAGTACTTC. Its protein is CASSTTVYGVDIQYF.

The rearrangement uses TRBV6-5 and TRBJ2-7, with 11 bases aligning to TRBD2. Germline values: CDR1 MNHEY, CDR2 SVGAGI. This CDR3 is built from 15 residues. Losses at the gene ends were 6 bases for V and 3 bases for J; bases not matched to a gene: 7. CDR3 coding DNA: TGTGCCAGCAGCATAACTAGCGGGGGATACTACGAGCAGTACTTC. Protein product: CASSITSGGYYEQYF.

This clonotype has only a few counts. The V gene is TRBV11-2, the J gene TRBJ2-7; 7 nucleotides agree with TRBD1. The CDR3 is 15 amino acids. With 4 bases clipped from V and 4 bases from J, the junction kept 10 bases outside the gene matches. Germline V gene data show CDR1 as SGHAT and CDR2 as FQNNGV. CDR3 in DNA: TGTGCCAGCAGCTCGGGACAGAGGGCCACGTACGAGCAGTACTTC. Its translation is CASSSGQRATYEQYF.

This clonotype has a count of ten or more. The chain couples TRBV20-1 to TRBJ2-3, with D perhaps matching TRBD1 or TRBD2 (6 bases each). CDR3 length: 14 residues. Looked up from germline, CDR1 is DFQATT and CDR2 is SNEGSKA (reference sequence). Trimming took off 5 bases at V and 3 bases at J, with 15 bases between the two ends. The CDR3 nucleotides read TGCAGTGCTCCCACTAGCCAGGGGACAGATACGCAGTATTTT. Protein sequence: CSAPTSQGTDTQYF.

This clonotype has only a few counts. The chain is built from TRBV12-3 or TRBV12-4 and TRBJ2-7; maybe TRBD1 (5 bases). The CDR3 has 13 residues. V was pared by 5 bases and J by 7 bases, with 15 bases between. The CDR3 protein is CASSVVGAGEQYF. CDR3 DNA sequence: TGTGCCAGCAGTGTGGTAGGGGCAGGGGAGCAGTACTTC.

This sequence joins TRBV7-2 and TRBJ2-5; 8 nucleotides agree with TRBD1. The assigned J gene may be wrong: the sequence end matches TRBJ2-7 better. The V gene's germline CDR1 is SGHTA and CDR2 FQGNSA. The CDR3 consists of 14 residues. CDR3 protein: CASSQGAAFYEQYF. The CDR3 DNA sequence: TGTGCCAGCAGCCAGGGGGCAGCCTTCTACGAGCAGTACTTC.

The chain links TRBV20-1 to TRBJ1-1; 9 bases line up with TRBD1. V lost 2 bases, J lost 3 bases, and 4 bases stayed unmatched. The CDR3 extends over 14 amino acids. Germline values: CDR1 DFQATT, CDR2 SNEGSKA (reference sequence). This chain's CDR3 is CSARQTGGDTEAFF. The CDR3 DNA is TGCAGTGCTAGACAGACAGGGGGAGACACTGAAGCTTTCTTT.

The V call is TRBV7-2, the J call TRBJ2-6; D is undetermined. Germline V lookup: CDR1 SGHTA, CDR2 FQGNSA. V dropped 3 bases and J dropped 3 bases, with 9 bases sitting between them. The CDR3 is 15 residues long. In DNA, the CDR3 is TGTGCCAGCAGCTTGTTAGCTGGTGGGGCCAACGTCCTGACTTTC. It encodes CASSLLAGGANVLTF.

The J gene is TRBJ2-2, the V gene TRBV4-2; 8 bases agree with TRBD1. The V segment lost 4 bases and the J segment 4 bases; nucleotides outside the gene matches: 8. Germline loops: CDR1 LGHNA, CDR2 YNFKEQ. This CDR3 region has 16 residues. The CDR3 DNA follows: TGTGCCAGCAGCCCTCAGGGGGCGAGTAGCACCGGGGAGCTGTTTTTT. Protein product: CASSPQGASSTGELFF.

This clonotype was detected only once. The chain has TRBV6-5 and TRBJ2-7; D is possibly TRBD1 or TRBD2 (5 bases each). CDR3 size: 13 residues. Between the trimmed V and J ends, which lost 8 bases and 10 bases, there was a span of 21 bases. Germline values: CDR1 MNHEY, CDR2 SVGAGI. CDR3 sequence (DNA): TGTGCCAGCCATACCGGGACCGCGAACTTTCAGTACTTC. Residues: CASHTGTANFQYF.

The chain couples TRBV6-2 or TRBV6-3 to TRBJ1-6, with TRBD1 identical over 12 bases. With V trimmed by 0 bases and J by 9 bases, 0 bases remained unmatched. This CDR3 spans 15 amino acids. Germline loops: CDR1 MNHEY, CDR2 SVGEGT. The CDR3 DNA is TGTGCCAGCAGTTACTCGGGACAGGGGGCTTCACCCCTCCACTTT. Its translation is CASSYSGQGASPLHF.

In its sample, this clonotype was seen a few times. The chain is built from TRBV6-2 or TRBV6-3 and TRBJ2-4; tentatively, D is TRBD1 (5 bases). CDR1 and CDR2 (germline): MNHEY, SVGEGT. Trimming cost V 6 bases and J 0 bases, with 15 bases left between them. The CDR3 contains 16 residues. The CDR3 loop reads CASSPGRVRAKNIQYF. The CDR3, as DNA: TGTGCCAGCAGCCCAGGGCGAGTAAGAGCCAAAAACATTCAGTACTTC.

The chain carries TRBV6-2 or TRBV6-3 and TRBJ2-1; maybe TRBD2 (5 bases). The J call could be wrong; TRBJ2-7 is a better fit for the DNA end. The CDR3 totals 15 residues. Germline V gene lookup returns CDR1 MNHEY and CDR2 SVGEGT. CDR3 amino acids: CASSEDREYDNEQYF. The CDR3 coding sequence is TGTGCCAGCAGTGAGGACCGGGAATACGACAATGAGCAGTACTTC.

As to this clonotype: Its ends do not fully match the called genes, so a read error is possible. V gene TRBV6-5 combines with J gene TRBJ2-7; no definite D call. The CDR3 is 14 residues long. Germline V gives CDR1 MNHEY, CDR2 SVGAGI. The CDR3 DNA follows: TGTGCCAACAGTTACGGGCTGGAACTCTACGAGCAGTACTTC. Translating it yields CANSYGLELYEQYF.

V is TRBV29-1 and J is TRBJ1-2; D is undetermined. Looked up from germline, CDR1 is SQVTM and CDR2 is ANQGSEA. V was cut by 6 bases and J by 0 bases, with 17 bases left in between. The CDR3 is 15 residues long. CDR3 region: CSVGPRQTSNYGYTF. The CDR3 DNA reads TGCAGCGTCGGTCCCAGACAAACCTCTAACTATGGCTACACCTTC.

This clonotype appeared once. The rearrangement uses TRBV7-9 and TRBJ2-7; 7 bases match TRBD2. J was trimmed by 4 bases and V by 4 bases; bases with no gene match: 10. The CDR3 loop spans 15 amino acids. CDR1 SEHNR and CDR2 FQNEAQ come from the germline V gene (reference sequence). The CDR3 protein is CASSWGGPFGYEQYF. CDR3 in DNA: TGTGCCAGCAGCTGGGGGGGTCCCTTTGGTTACGAGCAGTACTTC.

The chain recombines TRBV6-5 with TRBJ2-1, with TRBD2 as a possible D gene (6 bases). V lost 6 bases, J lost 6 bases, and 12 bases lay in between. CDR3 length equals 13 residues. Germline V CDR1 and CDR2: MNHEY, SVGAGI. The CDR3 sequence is CASRVLASNEQFF. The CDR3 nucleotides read TGTGCCAGCAGAGTACTAGCTTCCAATGAGCAGTTCTTC.

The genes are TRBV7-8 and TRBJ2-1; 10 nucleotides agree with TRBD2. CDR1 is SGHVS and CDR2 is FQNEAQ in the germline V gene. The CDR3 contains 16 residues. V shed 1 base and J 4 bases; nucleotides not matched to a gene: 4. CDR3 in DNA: TGTGCCAGCAGCTTAGTGGCTAGCGGGAGTTACAATGAGCAGTTCTTC. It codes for CASSLVASGSYNEQFF.

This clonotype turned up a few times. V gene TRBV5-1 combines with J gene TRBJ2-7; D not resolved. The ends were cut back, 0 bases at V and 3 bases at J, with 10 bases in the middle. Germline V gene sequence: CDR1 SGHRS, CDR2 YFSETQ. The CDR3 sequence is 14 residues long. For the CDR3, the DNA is TGCGCCAGCAGCTTGGATTGGCACCACTACGAGCAGTACTTC. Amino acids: CASSLDWHHYEQYF.

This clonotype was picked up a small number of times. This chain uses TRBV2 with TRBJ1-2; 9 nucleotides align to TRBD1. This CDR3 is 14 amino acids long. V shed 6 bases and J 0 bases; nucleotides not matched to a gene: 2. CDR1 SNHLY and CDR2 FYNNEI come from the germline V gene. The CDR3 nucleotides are TGTGCCAGCAGCGGGACAGGGTCTAACTATGGCTACACCTTC. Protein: CASSGTGSNYGYTF. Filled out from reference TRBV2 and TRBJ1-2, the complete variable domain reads EPEVTQTPSHQVTQMGQEVILRCVPISNHLYFYWYRQILGQKVEFLVSFYNNEISEKSEIFDDQFSVERPDGSNFTLKIRSTKLEDSAMYFCASSGTGSNYGYTFGSGTRLTVV.

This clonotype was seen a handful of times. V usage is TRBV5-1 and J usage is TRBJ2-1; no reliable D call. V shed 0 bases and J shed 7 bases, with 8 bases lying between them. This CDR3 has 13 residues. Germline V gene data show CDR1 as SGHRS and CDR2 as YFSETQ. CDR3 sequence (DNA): TGCGCCAGCAGCTTGGAACGGTTGAATGAGCAGTTCTTC. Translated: CASSLERLNEQFF.

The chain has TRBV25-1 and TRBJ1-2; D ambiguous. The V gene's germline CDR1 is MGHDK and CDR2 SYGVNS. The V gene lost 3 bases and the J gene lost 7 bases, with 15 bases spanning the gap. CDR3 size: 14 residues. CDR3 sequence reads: CASSEEAGLGGYTF. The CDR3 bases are TGTGCCAGCAGTGAGGAAGCGGGCTTAGGTGGCTACACCTTC.

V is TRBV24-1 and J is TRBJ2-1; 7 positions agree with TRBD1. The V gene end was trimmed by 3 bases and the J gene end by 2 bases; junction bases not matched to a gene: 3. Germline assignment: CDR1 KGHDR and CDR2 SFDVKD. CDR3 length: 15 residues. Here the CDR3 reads CATSDVGTAYNEQFF. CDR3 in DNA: TGTGCCACCAGTGATGTGGGGACAGCCTACAATGAGCAGTTCTTC.

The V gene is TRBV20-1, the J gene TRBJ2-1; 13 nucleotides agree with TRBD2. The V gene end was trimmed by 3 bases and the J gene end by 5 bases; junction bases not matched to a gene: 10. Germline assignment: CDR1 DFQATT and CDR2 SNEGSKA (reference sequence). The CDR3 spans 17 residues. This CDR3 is CSASVLAGGPENNEQFF. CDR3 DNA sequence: TGCAGTGCTAGTGTACTAGCGGGAGGGCCAGAGAACAATGAGCAGTTCTTC.